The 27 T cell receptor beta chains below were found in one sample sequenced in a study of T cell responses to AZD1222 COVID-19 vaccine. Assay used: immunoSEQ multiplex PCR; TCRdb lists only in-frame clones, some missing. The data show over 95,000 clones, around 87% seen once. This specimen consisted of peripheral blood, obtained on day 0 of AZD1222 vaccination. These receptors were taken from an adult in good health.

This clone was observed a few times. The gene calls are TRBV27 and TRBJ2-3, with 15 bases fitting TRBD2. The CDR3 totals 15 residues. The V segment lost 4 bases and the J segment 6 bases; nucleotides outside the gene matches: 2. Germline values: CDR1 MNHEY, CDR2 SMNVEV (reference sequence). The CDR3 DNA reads TGTGCCAGCAGTTCCGGACTAGCGGGAGGGGATACGCAGTATTTT. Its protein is CASSSGLAGGDTQYF.

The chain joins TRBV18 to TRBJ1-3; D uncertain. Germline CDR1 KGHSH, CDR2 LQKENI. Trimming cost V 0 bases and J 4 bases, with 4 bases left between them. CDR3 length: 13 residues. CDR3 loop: CASSPPQGNTIYF. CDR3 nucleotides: TGTGCCAGCTCACCACCCCAGGGAAACACCATATATTTT.

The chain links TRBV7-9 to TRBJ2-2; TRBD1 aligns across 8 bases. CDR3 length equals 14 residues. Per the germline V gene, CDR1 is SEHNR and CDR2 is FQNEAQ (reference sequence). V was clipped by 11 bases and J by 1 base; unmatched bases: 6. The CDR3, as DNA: TGTGCCGGTCAGACAGGGGTGAACACCGGGGAGCTGTTTTTT. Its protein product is CAGQTGVNTGELFF.

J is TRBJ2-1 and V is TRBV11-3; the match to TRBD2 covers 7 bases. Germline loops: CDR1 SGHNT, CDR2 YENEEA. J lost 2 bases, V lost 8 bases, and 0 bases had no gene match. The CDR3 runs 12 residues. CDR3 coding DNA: TGTGCCAGCGGGGGGGCCTACAATGAGCAGTTCTTC. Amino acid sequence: CASGGAYNEQFF.

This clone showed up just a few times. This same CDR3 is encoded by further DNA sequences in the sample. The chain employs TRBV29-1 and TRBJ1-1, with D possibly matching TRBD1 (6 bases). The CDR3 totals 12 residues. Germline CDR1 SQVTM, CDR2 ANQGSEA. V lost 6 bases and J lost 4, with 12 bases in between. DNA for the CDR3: TGCAGCGTGGGGGGCGGGGGCACTGAAGCTTTCTTT. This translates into CSVGGGGTEAFF. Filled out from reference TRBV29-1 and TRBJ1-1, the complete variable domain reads SAVISQKPSRDICQRGTSLTIQCQVDSQVTMMFWYRQQPGQSLTLIATANQGSEATYESGFVIDKFPISRPNLTFSTLTVSNMSPEDSSIYLCSVGGGGTEAFFGQGTRLTVV.

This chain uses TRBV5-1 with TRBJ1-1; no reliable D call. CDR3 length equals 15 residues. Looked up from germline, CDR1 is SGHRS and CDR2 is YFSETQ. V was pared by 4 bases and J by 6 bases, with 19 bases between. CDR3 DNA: TGCGCCAGCAGCGCAGCGGGGTATGATCTCCCTGAAGCTTTCTTT. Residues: CASSAAGYDLPEAFF.

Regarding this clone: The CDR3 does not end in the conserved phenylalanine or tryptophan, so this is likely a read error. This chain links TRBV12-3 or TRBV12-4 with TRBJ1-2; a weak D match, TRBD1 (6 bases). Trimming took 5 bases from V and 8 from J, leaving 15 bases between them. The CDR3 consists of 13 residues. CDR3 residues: CASSRQVLGGYTL. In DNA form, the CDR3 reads TGTGCCAGCAGTCGACAGGTTTTAGGAGGCTACACCCTC.

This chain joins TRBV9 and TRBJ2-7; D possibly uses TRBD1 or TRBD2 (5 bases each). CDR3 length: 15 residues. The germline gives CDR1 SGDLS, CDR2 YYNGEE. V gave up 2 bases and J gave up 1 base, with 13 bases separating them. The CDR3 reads CASSVGTGDSYEQYF. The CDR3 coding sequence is TGTGCCAGCAGCGTCGGGACCGGCGATTCCTACGAGCAGTACTTC.

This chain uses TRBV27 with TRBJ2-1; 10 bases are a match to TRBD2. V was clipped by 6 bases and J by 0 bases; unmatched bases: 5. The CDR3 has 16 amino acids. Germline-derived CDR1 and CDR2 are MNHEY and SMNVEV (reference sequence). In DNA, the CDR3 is TGTGCCAGCAGAAAACTAGCGGGGAGCTCCTACAATGAGCAGTTCTTC. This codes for CASRKLAGSSYNEQFF.

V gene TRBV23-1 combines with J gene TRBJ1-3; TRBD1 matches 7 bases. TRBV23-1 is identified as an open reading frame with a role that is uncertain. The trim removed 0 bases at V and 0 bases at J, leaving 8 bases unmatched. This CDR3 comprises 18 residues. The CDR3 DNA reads TGCGCCAGCAGTCAATCGGTAAAGGGGGCCGACTCTGGAAACACCATATATTTT. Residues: CASSQSVKGADSGNTIYF.

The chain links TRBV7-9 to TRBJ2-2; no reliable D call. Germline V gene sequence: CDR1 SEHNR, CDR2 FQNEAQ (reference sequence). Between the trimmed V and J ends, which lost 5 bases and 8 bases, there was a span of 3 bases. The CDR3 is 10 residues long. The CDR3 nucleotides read TGTGCCAGCAGCGTTGGGGAGCTGTTTTTT. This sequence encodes CASSVGELFF.

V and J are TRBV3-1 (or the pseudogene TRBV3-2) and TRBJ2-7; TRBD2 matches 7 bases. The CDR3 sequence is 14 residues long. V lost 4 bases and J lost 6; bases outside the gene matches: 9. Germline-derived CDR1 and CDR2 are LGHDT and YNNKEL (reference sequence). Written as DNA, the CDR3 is TGTGCCAGCAGCCGGGGGGGAAGACGGGGCGAGCAGTACTTC. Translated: CASSRGGRRGEQYF.

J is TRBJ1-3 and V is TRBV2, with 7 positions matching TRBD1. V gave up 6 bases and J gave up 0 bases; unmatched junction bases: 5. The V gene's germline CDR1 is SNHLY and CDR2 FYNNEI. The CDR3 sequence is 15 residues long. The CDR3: CASRTGFPSGNTIYF. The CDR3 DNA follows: TGTGCCAGCAGGACAGGGTTCCCCTCTGGAAACACCATATATTTT. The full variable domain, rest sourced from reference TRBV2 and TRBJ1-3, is EPEVTQTPSHQVTQMGQEVILRCVPISNHLYFYWYRQILGQKVEFLVSFYNNEISEKSEIFDDQFSVERPDGSNFTLKIRSTKLEDSAMYFCASRTGFPSGNTIYFGEGSWLTVV.

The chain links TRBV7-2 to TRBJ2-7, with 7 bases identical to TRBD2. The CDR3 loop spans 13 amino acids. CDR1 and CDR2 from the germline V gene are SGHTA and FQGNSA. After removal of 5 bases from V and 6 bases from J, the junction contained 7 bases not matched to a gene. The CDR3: CASSPGLVLEQYF. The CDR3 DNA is TGTGCCAGCAGCCCAGGACTAGTCCTCGAGCAGTACTTC.

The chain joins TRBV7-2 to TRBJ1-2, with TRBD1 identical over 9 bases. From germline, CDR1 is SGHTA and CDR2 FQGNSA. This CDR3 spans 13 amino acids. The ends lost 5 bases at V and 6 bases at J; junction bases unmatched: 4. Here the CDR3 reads CASSLGQGNGYTF. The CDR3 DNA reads TGTGCCAGCAGCCTCGGACAGGGGAATGGCTACACCTTC.

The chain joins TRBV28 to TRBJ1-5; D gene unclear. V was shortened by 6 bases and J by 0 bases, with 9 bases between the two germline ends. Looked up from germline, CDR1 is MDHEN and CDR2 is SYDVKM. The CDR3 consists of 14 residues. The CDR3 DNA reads TGTGCCAGCAGGGGAGAATATAGCAATCAGCCCCAGCATTTT. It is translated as CASRGEYSNQPQHF.

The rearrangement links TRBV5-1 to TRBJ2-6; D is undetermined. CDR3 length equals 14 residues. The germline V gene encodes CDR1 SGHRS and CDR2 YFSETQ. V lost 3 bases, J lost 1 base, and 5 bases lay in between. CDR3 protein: CASSSGSGANVLTF. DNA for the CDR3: TGCGCCAGCAGCTCTGGGTCTGGGGCCAACGTCCTGACTTTC. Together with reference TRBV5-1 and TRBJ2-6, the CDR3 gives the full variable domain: KAGVTQTPRYLIKTRGQQVTLSCSPISGHRSVSWYQQTPGQGLQFLFEYFSETQRNKGNFPGRFSGRQFSNSRSEMNVSTLELGDSALYLCASSSGSGANVLTFGAGSRLTVL.

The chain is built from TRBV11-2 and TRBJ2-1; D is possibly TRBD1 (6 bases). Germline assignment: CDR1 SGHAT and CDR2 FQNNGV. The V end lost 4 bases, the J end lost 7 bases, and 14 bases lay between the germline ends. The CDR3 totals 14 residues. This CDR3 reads CASSSIRGQNEQFF. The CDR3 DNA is TGTGCCAGCAGCTCCATCAGGGGTCAAAATGAGCAGTTCTTC.

The CDR3 bases are TGTGCCACCAAAAGGGATCGGGAAAACATTCAGTACTTC. Translating gives CATKRDRENIQYF. The chain combines TRBV15 with TRBJ2-4; D gene ambiguous. This CDR3 contains 13 residues. The germline V and J ends were trimmed by 7 bases and 5 bases, with 12 bases remaining between them. Germline assignment: CDR1 LNHNV and CDR2 YYDKDF (reference sequence).

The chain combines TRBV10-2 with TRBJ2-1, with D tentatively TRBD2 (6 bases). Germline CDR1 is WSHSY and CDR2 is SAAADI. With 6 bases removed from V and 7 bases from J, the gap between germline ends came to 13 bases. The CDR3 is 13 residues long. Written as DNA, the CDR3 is TGCGCCAGCAGAGCCAGGCGGGAAAATGAGCAGTTCTTC. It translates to CASRARRENEQFF.

As DNA, the CDR3 is TGTGCCAGCAGCCCCCAAATGAACACTGAAGCTTTCTTT. Amino acids: CASSPQMNTEAFF. The chain couples TRBV27 to TRBJ1-1, with D unresolved. From germline, CDR1 is MNHEY and CDR2 SMNVEV (reference sequence). The V gene lost 6 bases and the J gene lost 0 bases, with 8 bases spanning the gap. The CDR3 consists of 13 residues.

The CDR3 is CASSAQSGADTYEQYF. In nucleotides, the CDR3 is TGTGCCAGCAGTGCGCAGTCAGGGGCCGACACCTACGAGCAGTACTTC. The chain combines TRBV28 with TRBJ2-7, with D maybe TRBD1 (6 bases). This CDR3 spans 16 amino acids. V shed 5 bases and J shed 2 bases, with 19 bases lying between them. Per germline, CDR1 MDHEN and CDR2 SYDVKM.

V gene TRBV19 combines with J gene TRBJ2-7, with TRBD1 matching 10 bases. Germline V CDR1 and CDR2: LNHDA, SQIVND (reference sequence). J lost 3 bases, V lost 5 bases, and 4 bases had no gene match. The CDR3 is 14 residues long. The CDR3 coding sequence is TGTGCCAGTAGTGCATGGGACAGGGGCTACGAGCAGTACTTC. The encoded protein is CASSAWDRGYEQYF.

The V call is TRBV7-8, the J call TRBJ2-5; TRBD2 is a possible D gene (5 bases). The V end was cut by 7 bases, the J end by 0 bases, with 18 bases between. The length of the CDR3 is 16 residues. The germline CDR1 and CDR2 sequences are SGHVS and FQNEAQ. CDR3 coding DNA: TGTGCCAGCACCTCCTATGGGGAGCGGAACCAAGAGACCCAGTACTTC. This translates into CASTSYGERNQETQYF.

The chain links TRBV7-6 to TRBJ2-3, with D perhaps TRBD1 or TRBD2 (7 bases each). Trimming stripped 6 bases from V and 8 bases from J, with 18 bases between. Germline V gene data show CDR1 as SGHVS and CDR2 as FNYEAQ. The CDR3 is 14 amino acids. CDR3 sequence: CASSDRQGGGTQYF. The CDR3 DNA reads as TGTGCCAGCAGTGACAGACAGGGCGGGGGTACGCAGTATTTT.

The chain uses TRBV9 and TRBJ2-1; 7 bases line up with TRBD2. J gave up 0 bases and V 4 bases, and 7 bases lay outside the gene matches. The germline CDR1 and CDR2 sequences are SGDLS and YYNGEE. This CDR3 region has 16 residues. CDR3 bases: TGTGCCAGCAGCCATACCGGGGGGTCCTCCTACAATGAGCAGTTCTTC. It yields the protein CASSHTGGSSYNEQFF.

The CDR3 spells CASSLNHGIYGYTF. As DNA, the CDR3 is TGTGCCAGCAGCTTAAACCACGGCATCTATGGCTACACCTTC. The genes are TRBV7-9 and TRBJ1-2; the D is unclear. Germline CDR1 and CDR2: SEHNR and FQNEAQ (reference sequence). The V end was cut by 2 bases, the J end by 4 bases, with 11 bases between. CDR3 length: 14 amino acids.